The clone carrying this TCR beta chain was seen a few times. The data were obtained in a study of T cells of healthy individuals. This CDR3 is built from 15 residues. Germline loops: CDR1 SEHNR, CDR2 FQNEAQ (reference sequence). V was clipped by 3 bases and J by 2 bases, with 11 bases between them. MiXCR, run by TCRdb on the 5' RACE reads, gives a single entry per CDR3 protein. This sample has more than 60,000 distinct CDR3 sequences, with roughly 15% found just once. The TCR sequence derives from a human donor in good health. The rearrangement uses TRBV7-9 and TRBJ2-1; unclear D gene. Here the CDR3 reads CASSFAAVAYNEQFF. The CDR3 DNA reads TGTGCCAGCAGCTTTGCCGCGGTTGCCTACAATGAGCAGTTCTTC.